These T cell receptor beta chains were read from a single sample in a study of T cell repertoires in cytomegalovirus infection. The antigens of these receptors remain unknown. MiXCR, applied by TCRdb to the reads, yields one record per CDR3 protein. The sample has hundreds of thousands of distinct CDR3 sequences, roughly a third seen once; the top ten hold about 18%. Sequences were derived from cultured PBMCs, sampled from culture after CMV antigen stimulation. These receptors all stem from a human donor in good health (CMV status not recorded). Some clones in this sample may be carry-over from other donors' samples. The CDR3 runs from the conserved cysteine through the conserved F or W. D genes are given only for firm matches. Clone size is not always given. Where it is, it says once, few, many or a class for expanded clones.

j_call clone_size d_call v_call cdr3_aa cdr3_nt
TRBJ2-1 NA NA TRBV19 CASSIVPSGNEQFF TGTGCCAGTAGTATAGTCCCTTCGGGCAATGAGCAGTTCTTC
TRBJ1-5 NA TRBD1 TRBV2 CASIRYQGADQPQHF TGTGCCAGCATTAGATATCAGGGGGCTGATCAGCCCCAGCATTTT
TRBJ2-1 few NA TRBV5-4 CASSFASMYNEQFF TGTGCCAGCAGCTTCGCTAGTATGTACAATGAGCAGTTCTTC
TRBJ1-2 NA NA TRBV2 CASSEVETGPNPSYGYTF TGTGCCAGCAGTGAGGTTGAGACAGGACCCAATCCAAGCTATGGCTACACCTTC
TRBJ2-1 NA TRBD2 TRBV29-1 CSDTGLAGREQFF TGCAGCGACACGGGACTAGCGGGTCGCGAGCAGTTCTTC
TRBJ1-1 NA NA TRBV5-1 CASSLGGLENTEAFF TGCGCCAGCAGCTTGGGGGGCCTCGAAAACACTGAAGCTTTCTTT
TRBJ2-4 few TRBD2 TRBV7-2 CASSLVAGPKNIQYF TGTGCCAGCAGCTTAGTAGCGGGACCCAAAAACATTCAGTACTTC
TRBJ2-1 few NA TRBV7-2 CASGLSGSYNEQFF TGTGCCAGCGGACTCAGCGGGTCCTACAATGAGCAGTTCTTC
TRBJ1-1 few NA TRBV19 CASSHIGGELEAFF TGTGCCAGTAGTCATATCGGGGGGGAACTTGAAGCTTTCTTT
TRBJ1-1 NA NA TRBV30 CAWSKPDGNTEAFF TGTGCCTGGAGTAAGCCCGACGGTAACACTGAAGCTTTCTTT
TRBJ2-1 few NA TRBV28 CASSPKSSYNEQFF TGTGCCAGCAGCCCTAAGAGCTCCTACAATGAGCAGTTCTTC